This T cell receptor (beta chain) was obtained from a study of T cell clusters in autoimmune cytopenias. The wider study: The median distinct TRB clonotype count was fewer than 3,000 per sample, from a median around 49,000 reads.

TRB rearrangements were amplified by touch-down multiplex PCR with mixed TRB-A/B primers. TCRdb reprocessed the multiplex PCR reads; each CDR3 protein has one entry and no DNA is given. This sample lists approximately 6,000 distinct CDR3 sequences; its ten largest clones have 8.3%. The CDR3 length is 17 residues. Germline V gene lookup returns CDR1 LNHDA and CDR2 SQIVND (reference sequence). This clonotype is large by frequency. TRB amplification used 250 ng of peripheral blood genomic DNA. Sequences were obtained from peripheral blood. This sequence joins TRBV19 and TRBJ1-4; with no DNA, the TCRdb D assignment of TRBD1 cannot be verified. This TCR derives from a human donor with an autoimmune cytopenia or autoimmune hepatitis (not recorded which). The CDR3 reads CASSISGRVRTGEKLFF.